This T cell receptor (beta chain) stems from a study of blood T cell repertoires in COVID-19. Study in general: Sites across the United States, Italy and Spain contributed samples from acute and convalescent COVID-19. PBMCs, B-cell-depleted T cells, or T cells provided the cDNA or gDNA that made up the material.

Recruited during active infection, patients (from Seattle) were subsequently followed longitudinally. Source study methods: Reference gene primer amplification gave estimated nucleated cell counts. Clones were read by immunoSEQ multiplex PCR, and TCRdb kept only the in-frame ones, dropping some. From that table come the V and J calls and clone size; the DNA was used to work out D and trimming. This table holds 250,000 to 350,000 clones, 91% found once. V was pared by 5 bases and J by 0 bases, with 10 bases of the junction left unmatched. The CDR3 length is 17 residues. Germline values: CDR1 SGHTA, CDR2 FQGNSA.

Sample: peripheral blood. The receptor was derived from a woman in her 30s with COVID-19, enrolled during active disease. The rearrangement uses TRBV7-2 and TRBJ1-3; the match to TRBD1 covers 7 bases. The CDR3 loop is CASSPIPDRFSGNTIYF. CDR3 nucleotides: TGTGCCAGCAGCCCCATTCCGGACAGGTTCTCTGGAAACACCATATATTTT.